This T cell receptor (beta chain) comes out of a study of blood T cell repertoires in COVID-19. Adults between roughly 18 and 90 years of age took part from approximately 24 US areas. Participants were placed into cohorts based on the clinical history they reported. Per the authors' pipeline: Reference gene primer amplification yielded estimated nucleated cell counts. Sequencing was performed with immunoSEQ multiplex PCR; in TCRdb, only in-frame clones are kept and a portion is missing. Clonal size and the V and J genes are those of that table, whereas D and trimming came from the DNA. There are 150,000 to 200,000 clones in the sample; about 83% occur only once, and under 4% lies in the top ten. The CDR3 runs to 18 residues. In germline, CDR1 is LGHDT, CDR2 YNNKEL (reference sequence). V shed 4 bases and J 2 bases; nucleotides not matched to a gene: 9.

The receptor comes from a woman aged 30 to 39 who had been exposed to COVID-19. The sequenced sample consisted of PBMCs or T cells enriched from blood (not recorded which). The J gene is TRBJ2-3, the V gene TRBV3-1 (or the pseudogene TRBV3-2); 13 nucleotides align to TRBD2. CDR3: CASSRLAGGLTDTDTQYF. The CDR3 DNA follows: TGTGCCAGCAGCCGACTAGCGGGGGGCCTCACCGACACAGATACGCAGTATTTT.